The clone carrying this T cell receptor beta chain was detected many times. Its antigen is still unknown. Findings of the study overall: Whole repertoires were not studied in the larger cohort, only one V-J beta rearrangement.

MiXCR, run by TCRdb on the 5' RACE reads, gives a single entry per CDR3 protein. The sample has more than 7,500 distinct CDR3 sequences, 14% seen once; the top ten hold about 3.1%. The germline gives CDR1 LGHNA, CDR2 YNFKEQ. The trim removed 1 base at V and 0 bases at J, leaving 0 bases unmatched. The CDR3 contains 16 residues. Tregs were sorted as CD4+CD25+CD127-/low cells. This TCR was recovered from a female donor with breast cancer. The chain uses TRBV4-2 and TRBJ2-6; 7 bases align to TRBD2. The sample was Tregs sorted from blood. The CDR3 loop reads CASSQGTSSGANVLTF. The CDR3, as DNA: TGTGCCAGCAGCCAAGGGACTAGCTCTGGGGCCAACGTCCTGACTTTC.